This entry lists 6 T cell receptor beta chains sequenced from one sample in a study of T cell responses to AZD1222 COVID-19 vaccine. TCRdb keeps only in-frame clones here, not all; method: immunoSEQ multiplex PCR. The data show 95,000 to 150,000 clones, with 80% to 90% seen just once and approximately 1.1% held by the top ten. The material was peripheral blood, obtained on day 0 of AZD1222 vaccination. The source is an adult in good health.

This sequence joins TRBV7-8 and TRBJ1-1; D is unresolved. The CDR3 has 14 residues. The ends were cut back, 3 bases at V and 4 bases at J, with 12 bases in the middle. Germline V CDR1 and CDR2: SGHVS, FQNEAQ. CDR3 protein: CASSFNARVTEAFF. The DNA of the CDR3 is TGTGCCAGCAGCTTTAACGCCCGGGTCACTGAAGCTTTCTTT.

In nucleotides, the CDR3 is TGTGCCATCAGTGAAAGTGGGGAGTACGAGCAGTACTTC. This sequence encodes CAISESGEYEQYF. The rearrangement links TRBV10-3 to TRBJ2-7; perhaps TRBD2 as D (5 bases). Per the germline V gene, CDR1 is ENHRY and CDR2 is SYGVKD. V was trimmed by 3 bases and J by 4 bases, leaving 10 bases between them. This CDR3 contains 13 residues.

This rearrangement joins TRBV2 to TRBJ2-2; 11 positions agree with TRBD2. Germline CDR1 SNHLY, CDR2 FYNNEI. This CDR3 contains 15 residues. The trim removed 6 bases at V and 1 base at J, leaving 1 base unmatched. As DNA, the CDR3 is TGTGCCAGCAGCGGACTAGCGGGGAACACCGGGGAGCTGTTTTTT. Translated, it gives CASSGLAGNTGELFF. Based on the CDR3 plus reference TRBV2 and TRBJ2-2, the full variable domain is EPEVTQTPSHQVTQMGQEVILRCVPISNHLYFYWYRQILGQKVEFLVSFYNNEISEKSEIFDDQFSVERPDGSNFTLKIRSTKLEDSAMYFCASSGLAGNTGELFFGEGSRLTVL.

The genes are TRBV3-1 (or the pseudogene TRBV3-2) and TRBJ1-2; no reliable D call. CDR1 and CDR2 from the germline V gene are LGHDT and YNNKEL (reference sequence). The CDR3 is 12 residues long. V shed 8 bases and J shed 4 bases, with 11 bases lying between them. The CDR3 is CASSEGPYGYTF. The CDR3 DNA reads as TGTGCCAGCTCGGAAGGCCCCTATGGCTACACCTTC.

The chain couples TRBV19 to TRBJ2-7; 12 nucleotides line up with TRBD1. Trimming took 3 bases from V and 4 from J; bases not matched to a gene: 4. The CDR3 runs 15 residues. Germline V CDR1 and CDR2: LNHDA, SQIVND (reference sequence). This CDR3 reads CASSIGTGGPYEQYF. CDR3 in DNA: TGTGCCAGTAGTATCGGGACAGGGGGCCCTTACGAGCAGTACTTC. The full variable domain, completed using reference TRBV19 and TRBJ2-7, is DGGITQSPKYLFRKEGQNVTLSCEQNLNHDAMYWYRQDPGQGLRLIYYSQIVNDFQKGDIAEGYSVSREKKESFPLTVTSAQKNPTAFYLCASSIGTGGPYEQYFGPGTRLTVT.

This clone was observed once. The chain links TRBV11-2 to TRBJ2-1; 7 positions match TRBD1. Per the germline V gene, CDR1 is SGHAT and CDR2 is FQNNGV. The CDR3 is 13 residues long. With V trimmed by 6 bases and J by 7 bases, 6 bases remained unmatched. CDR3: CASRRTGGNEQFF. In DNA form, the CDR3 reads TGTGCCAGCAGAAGGACAGGTGGGAATGAGCAGTTCTTC.